A single T cell receptor beta chain is shown here with its context. Its antigen remains unidentified. The data originate from a study of shared clonotypes between healthy human individuals. Whole-study context: Per donor, CD8 memory used one plate, CD8 naive used two, CD4 memory used three and CD4 naive used three. General study results and limits: Shared clonotypes: roughly 5% naive CD4, roughly 4% naive CD8, about 2.5% memory CD4, 0.4% to 0.5% memory CD8.

The assay was immunoSEQ multiplex PCR, and TCRdb's table has in-frame clones only and misses some. The data hold fewer than 1.8 million clones, with approximately 98.5% observed a single time. Specimen: naive CD4+ T cells sorted from blood. Subset indicated: CD45RA+ positively selected. This receptor was taken from a man aged 25 to 45 in good health.

CDR3 amino acids: CSVGGTAGGDTQYF. Written as DNA, the CDR3 is TGCAGCGTTGGAGGGACAGCCGGAGGGGATACGCAGTATTTT. The V and J genes are TRBV29-1 and TRBJ2-3; maybe TRBD1 (7 bases). The V end lost 4 bases, the J end lost 6 bases, and 17 bases lay between the germline ends. CDR3 length equals 14 residues. CDR1 is SQVTM and CDR2 is ANQGSEA in the germline V gene.